The rows below give T cell receptor beta chains drawn from one sample of a study of T cells in Graves' hyperthyroidism and ophthalmopathy. Using its own MiXCR run on the multiplex PCR reads, TCRdb lists one record per CDR3 protein. The table records over 700,000 distinct CDR3 sequences, 18% of them present only once. Material: blood. The receptors derive from a woman in her 50s with Graves' hyperthyroidism that later progressed to Graves' ophthalmopathy. CDR3s include the opening cysteine and the closing phenylalanine or tryptophan. D genes are given only for firm matches. Size tells how often a clone was seen (once, few, many) or the class of an expanded clone, and some rows leave it out.

d_call j_call clone_size v_call cdr3_nt cdr3_aa
NA TRBJ1-1 NA TRBV14 TGTGCCAGCAGCCAAGAAGGCAGGGGTGCTGAAGCTTTCTTT CASSQEGRGAEAFF
TRBD2 TRBJ2-3 many TRBV3-1 TGTGCCAGCAGCCCCCAGCGGGGGACCACAGATACGCAGTATTTT CASSPQRGTTDTQYF
NA TRBJ1-1 NA TRBV6-2/TRBV6-3 TGTGCCAGCAGTTGGGGCAAGATGGGACGAATGAGCACTGAAGCTTTCTTT CASSWGKMGRMSTEAFF
TRBD2 TRBJ2-3 NA TRBV5-6 TGTGCCAGCAGCTTCGGAGGAGTAGCGGGGGGCAGCACAGATACGCAGTATTTT CASSFGGVAGGSTDTQYF
TRBD2 TRBJ2-3 many TRBV28 TGTGCCAGCAGTGGCCGACTAGCGGTTAGCACAGATACGCAGTATTTT CASSGRLAVSTDTQYF
TRBD1 TRBJ1-1 many TRBV7-2 TGTGCCAGCAGCTTATGGGGACTGACAGGGGGACGCACTGAAGCTTTCTTT CASSLWGLTGGRTEAFF
NA TRBJ2-6 NA TRBV9 TGTGCCAGCAGCGTAGCTCAGGGGAGGGAAGGGGCCAACGTCCTGACTTTC CASSVAQGREGANVLTF
NA TRBJ1-6 many TRBV18 TGTGCCAGCTCACCGATGGGTACCTGGGATTCCTATAATTCACCCCTCCACTTT CASSPMGTWDSYNSPLHF
NA TRBJ1-4 many TRBV5-1 TGCGCCAGCAGCCCAACGCCGAAAGGATCAGACAATGAAAAACTGTTTTTT CASSPTPKGSDNEKLFF
TRBD1 TRBJ1-1 many TRBV6-2/TRBV6-3 TGTGCCAGCAGCCCAGGGGGGAAGAACACTGAAGCTTTCTTT CASSPGGKNTEAFF
TRBD1 TRBJ1-5 few TRBV28 TGTGCCAGCAGACATTCGACAGGGCCGACTTATAGCAATCAGCCCCAGCATTTT CASRHSTGPTYSNQPQHF
NA TRBJ1-2 NA TRBV9 TGTGCCAGCAGCGTAGACCTGGGGCCCCTCGGCTATGGCTACACCTTC CASSVDLGPLGYGYTF
NA TRBJ1-4 few TRBV7-3 TGTGCCAGCAGCTTAGGGCAGCATGAAAAACTGTTTTTT CASSLGQHEKLFF